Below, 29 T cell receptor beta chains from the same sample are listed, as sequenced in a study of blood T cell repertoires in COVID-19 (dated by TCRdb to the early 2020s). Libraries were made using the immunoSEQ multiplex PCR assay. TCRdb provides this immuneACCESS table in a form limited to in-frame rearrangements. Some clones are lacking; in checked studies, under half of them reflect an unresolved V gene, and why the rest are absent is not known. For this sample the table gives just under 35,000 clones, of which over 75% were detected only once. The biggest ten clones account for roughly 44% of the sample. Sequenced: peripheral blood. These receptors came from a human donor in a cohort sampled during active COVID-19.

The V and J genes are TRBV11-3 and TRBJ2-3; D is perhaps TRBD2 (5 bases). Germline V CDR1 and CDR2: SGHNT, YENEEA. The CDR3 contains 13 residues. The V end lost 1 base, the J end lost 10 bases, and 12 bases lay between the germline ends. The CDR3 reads CASSLAWTAAQYF. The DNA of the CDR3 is TGTGCCAGCAGCTTAGCATGGACTGCCGCGCAGTATTTT.

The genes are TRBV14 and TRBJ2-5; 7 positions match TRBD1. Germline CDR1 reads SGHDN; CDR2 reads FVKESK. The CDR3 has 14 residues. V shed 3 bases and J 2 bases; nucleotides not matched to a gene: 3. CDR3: CASSHTGQQETQYF. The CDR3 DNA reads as TGTGCCAGCAGCCACACGGGACAGCAAGAGACCCAGTACTTC.

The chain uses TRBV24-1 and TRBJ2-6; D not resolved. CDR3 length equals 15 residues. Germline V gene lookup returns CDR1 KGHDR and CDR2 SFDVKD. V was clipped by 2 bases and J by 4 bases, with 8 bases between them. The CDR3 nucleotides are TGTGCCACCAGTGATTGGCCGTCCGGGGCCAACGTCCTGACTTTC. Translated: CATSDWPSGANVLTF.

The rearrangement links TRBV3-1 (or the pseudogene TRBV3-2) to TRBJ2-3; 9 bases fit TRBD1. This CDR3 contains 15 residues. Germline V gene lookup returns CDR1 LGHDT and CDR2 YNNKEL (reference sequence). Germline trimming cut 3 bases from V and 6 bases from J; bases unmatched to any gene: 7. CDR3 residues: CASSHRDRAADTQYF. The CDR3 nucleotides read TGTGCCAGCAGCCACCGGGACAGGGCAGCGGATACGCAGTATTTT.

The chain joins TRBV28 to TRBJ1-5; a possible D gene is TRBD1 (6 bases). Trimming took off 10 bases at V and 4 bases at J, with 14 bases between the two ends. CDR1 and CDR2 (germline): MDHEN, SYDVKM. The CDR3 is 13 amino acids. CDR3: CATHTGLNQPQHF. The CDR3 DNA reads TGTGCCACCCATACAGGGCTAAATCAGCCCCAGCATTTT.

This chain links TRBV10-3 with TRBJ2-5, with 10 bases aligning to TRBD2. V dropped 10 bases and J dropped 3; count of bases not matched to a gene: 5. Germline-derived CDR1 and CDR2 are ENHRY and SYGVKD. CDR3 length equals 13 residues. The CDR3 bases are TGTGCCACCAGGCTAGCGGGGGAAGAGACCCAGTACTTC. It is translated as CATRLAGEETQYF.

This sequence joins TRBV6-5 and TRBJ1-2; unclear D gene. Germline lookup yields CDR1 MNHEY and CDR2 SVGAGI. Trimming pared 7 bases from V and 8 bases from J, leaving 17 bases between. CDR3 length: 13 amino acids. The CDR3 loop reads CASTHGEVSGYTF. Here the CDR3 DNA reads TGTGCCAGCACCCATGGTGAGGTTTCCGGCTACACCTTC.

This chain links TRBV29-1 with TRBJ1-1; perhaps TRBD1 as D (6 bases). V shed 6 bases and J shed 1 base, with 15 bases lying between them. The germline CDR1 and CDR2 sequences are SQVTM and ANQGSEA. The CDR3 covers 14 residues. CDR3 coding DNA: TGCAGCGTAGCTCCACAGGGACAGAACACTGAAGCTTTCTTT. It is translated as CSVAPQGQNTEAFF.

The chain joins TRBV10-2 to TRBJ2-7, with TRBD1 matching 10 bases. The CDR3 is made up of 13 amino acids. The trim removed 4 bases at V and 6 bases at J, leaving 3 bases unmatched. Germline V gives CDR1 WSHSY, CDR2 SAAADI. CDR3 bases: TGCGCCAGCAGTGGACAGGGGGCGGGCGAGCAGTACTTC. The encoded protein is CASSGQGAGEQYF.

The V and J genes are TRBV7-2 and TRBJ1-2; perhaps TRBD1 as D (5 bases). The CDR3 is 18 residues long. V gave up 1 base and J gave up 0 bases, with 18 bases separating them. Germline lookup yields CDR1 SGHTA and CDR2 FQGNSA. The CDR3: CASSLVGAGTEANYGYTF. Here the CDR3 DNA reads TGTGCCAGCAGCTTAGTAGGGGCGGGGACGGAAGCTAACTATGGCTACACCTTC.

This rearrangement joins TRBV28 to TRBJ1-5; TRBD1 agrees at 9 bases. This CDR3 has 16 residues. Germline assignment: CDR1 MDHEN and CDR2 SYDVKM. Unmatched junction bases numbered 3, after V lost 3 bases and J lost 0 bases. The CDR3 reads CASSLGQGISNQPQHF. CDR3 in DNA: TGTGCCAGCAGTTTGGGACAGGGCATTAGCAATCAGCCCCAGCATTTT.

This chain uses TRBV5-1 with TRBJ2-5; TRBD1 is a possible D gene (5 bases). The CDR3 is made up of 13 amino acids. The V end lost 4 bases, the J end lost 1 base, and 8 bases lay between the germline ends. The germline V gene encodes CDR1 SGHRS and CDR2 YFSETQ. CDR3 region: CASSPDTQETQYF. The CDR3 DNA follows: TGCGCCAGCAGCCCGGACACCCAAGAGACCCAGTACTTC.

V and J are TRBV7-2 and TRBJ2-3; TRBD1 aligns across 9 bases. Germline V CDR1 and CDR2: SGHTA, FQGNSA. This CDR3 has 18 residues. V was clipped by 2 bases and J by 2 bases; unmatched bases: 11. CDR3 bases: TGTGCCAGCAGCTTAAGGTCCGGGACAGGGAGACTCACAGATACGCAGTATTTT. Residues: CASSLRSGTGRLTDTQYF.

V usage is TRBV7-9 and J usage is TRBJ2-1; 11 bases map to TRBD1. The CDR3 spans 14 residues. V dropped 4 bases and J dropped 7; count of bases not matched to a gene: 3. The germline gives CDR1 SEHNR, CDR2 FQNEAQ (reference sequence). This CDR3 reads CASSSRDRGNEQFF. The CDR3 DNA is TGTGCCAGCAGCTCTCGGGACAGGGGGAATGAGCAGTTCTTC.

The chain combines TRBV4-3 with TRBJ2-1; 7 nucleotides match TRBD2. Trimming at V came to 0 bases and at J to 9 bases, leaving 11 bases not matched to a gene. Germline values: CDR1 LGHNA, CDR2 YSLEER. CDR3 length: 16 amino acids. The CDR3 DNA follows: TGCGCCAGCAGCCAAGAAGAAGCGGGGTGGCCCGCTGAGCAGTTCTTC. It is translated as CASSQEEAGWPAEQFF.

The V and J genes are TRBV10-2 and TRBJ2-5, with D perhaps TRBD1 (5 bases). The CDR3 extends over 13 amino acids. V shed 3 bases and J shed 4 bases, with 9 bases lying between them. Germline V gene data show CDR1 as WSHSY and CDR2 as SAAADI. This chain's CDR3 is CASSDPGLETQYF. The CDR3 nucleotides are TGCGCCAGCAGTGACCCAGGGCTAGAGACCCAGTACTTC.

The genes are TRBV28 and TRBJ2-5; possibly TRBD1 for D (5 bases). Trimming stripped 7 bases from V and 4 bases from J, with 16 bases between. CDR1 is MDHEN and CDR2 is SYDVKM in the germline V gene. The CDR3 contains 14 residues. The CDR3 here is CASIEGQGSETQYF. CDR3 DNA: TGTGCCAGCATCGAAGGTCAGGGCTCAGAGACCCAGTACTTC.

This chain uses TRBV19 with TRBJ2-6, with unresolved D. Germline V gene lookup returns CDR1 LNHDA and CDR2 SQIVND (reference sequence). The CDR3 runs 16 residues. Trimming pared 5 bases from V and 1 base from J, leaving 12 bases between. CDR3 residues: CASSPEEWSGANVLTF. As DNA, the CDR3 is TGTGCCAGTAGTCCCGAGGAGTGGTCTGGGGCCAACGTCCTGACTTTC.

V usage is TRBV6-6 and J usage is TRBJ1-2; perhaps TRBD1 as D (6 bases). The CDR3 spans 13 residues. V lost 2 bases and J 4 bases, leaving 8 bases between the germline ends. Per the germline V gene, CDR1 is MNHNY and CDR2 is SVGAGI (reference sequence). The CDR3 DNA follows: TGTGCCAGCAGTTACGACAGGTCCTATGGCTACACCTTC. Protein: CASSYDRSYGYTF.

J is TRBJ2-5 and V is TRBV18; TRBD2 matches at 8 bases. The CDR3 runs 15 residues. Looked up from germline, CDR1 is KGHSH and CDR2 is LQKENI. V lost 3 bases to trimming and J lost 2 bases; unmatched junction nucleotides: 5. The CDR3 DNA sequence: TGTGCCAGCTCACCTAGGACTAGCTTGCAAGAGACCCAGTACTTC. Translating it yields CASSPRTSLQETQYF.

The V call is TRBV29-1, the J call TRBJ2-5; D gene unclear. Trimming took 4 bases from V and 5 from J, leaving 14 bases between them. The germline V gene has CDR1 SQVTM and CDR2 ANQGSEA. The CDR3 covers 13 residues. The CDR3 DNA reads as TGCAGCGTTGGGGCTTGGTCTGCGGAGACCCAGTACTTC. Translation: CSVGAWSAETQYF.

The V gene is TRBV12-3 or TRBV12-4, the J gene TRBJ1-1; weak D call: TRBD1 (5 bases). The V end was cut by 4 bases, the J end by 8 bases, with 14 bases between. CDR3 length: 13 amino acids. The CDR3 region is CASSSRTGGEAFF. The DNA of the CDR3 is TGTGCCAGCAGTTCCCGTACTGGGGGGGAAGCTTTCTTT.

CDR3 in DNA: TGTGCCACCAGTGAGGGGACTAGCGGGGTTGAGACCCAGTACTTC. Residues: CATSEGTSGVETQYF. The chain uses TRBV24-1 and TRBJ2-5, with TRBD2 matching over 13 bases. CDR3 length equals 15 residues. J gave up 5 bases and V 4 bases, and 3 bases lay outside the gene matches. Germline V gene data show CDR1 as KGHDR and CDR2 as SFDVKD.

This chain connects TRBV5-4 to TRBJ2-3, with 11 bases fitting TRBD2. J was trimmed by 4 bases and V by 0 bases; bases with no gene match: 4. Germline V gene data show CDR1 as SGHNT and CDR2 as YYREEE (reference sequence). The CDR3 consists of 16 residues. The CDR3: CASSLGLAGTSDTQYF. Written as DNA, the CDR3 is TGTGCCAGCAGCTTGGGACTAGCGGGGACTTCAGATACGCAGTATTTT.

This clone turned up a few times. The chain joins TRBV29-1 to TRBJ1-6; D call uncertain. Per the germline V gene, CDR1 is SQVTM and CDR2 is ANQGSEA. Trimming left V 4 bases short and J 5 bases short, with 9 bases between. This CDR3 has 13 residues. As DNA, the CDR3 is TGCAGCGTTGGACTGAGTAATAATTCACCCCTCCACTTT. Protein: CSVGLSNNSPLHF.

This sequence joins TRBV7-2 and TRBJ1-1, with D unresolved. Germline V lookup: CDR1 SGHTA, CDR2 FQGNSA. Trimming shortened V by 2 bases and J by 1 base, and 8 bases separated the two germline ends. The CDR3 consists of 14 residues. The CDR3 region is CASSLTGRNTEAFF. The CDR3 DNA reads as TGTGCCAGCAGCTTAACCGGGAGGAACACTGAAGCTTTCTTT.

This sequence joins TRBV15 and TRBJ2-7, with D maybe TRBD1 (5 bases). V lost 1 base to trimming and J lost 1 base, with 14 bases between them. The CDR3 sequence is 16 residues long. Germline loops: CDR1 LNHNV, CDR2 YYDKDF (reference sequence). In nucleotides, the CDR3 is TGTGCCACCAGCAGAGTGGTAGGGGCAAGGTCCTACGAGCAGTACTTC. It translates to CATSRVVGARSYEQYF.

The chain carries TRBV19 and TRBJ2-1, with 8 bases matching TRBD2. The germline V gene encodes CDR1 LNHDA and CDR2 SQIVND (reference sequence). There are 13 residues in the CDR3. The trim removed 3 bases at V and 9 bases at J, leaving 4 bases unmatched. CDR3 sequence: CASSMAGGGEQFF. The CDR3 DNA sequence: TGTGCCAGTAGTATGGCGGGGGGCGGTGAGCAGTTCTTC.

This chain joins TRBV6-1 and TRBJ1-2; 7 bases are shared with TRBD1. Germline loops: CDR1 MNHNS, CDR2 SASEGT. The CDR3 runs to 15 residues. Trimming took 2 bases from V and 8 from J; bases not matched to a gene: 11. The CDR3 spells CASSEYLRQGYGYTF. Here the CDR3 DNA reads TGTGCCAGCAGTGAATACCTAAGACAGGGTTACGGCTACACCTTC.